Below are 21 T cell receptor beta chains sequenced from a single sample in a study of T cell changes during pregnancy in multiple sclerosis. Only in-frame clones appear in the TCRdb table, and some are missing; sequencing was by immunoSEQ multiplex PCR. This table holds about 110,000 clones, 92% found once. This specimen consisted of peripheral blood, obtained in the third trimester of pregnancy. These receptors all come from a female donor in good health, enrolled as a control in a pregnancy study.

This rearrangement joins TRBV5-1 to TRBJ1-2, with 9 positions matching TRBD1. This CDR3 spans 15 amino acids. CDR1 and CDR2 (germline): SGHRS, YFSETQ. V shed 6 bases and J 8 bases; nucleotides not matched to a gene: 14. The CDR3: CASKSRDRVSYGYTF. The CDR3 coding sequence is TGCGCCAGCAAATCACGGGACAGGGTTTCCTACGGCTACACCTTC.

This clone came up a few times. This chain connects TRBV5-4 to TRBJ2-1, with D tentatively TRBD2 (5 bases). From germline, CDR1 is SGHNT and CDR2 YYREEE (reference sequence). V was cut by 5 bases and J by 6 bases, with 12 bases left in between. This CDR3 is built from 13 residues. CDR3 in DNA: TGTGCCAGCAGTTCCGGACTGACCAATGAGCAGTTCTTC. The encoded protein is CASSSGLTNEQFF.

The CDR3 DNA sequence: TGTGCCACCAGCAGAGATACGGGAAATTATCAGCCCCAGCATTTT. Translated, it gives CATSRDTGNYQPQHF. The rearrangement links TRBV15 to TRBJ1-5; D not certain. The length of the CDR3 is 15 residues. CDR1 LNHNV and CDR2 YYDKDF come from the germline V gene (reference sequence). Trimming took 0 bases from V and 5 from J, leaving 11 bases between them.

This clone has a single count. V is TRBV11-3 and J is TRBJ2-1; D may be TRBD1 (6 bases). Germline assignment: CDR1 SGHNT and CDR2 YENEEA. The CDR3 consists of 16 residues. V shed 5 bases and J shed 9 bases, with 23 bases lying between them. The CDR3 DNA sequence: TGTGCCAGCAGCCCGAACCGGGGAAGGGGGTTGGGTGAGCAGTTCTTC. This sequence encodes CASSPNRGRGLGEQFF.

This chain joins TRBV4-3 and TRBJ2-5, with D perhaps TRBD1 (6 bases). Trimming took 2 bases from V and 5 from J, leaving 12 bases between them. The CDR3 runs to 14 residues. Germline assignment: CDR1 LGHNA and CDR2 YSLEER. In DNA form, the CDR3 reads TGCGCCAGCAGCCAAAATACAGGGATGGAGACCCAGTACTTC. Translation: CASSQNTGMETQYF.

The chain employs TRBV7-8 and TRBJ1-1, with D perhaps TRBD1 (5 bases). The germline V gene encodes CDR1 SGHVS and CDR2 FQNEAQ. With 3 bases removed from V and 5 bases from J, the gap between germline ends came to 10 bases. The CDR3 loop spans 13 amino acids. CDR3 sequence reads: CASSFQGRTEAFF. CDR3 nucleotide sequence: TGTGCCAGCAGCTTTCAGGGAAGGACTGAAGCTTTCTTT.

The CDR3 reads CASCRYNQPQHF. CDR3 bases: TGTGCCAGCTGTCGGTACAATCAGCCCCAGCATTTT. The chain recombines TRBV28 with TRBJ1-5; D uncertain. Trimming pared 8 bases from V and 3 bases from J, leaving 8 bases between. The CDR3 loop spans 12 amino acids. Germline assignment: CDR1 MDHEN and CDR2 SYDVKM.

The rearrangement uses TRBV5-4 and TRBJ2-1; D not resolved. Germline values: CDR1 SGHNT, CDR2 YYREEE (reference sequence). This CDR3 spans 12 amino acids. The ends were cut back, 0 bases at V and 7 bases at J, with 5 bases in the middle. DNA for the CDR3: TGTGCCAGCAGCTTGGTTGCGAATGAGCAGTTCTTC. It yields the protein CASSLVANEQFF.

V is TRBV12-1 and J is TRBJ1-6; the table names TRBD1, a call not compared with the DNA. TRBV12-1 is a pseudogene segment. The CDR3 is 18 amino acids. The chain's CDR3 is CASSFGSSRRRASSPLHF. Written as DNA, the CDR3 is TGTGCCAGCAGCTTCGGTTCGTCACGGCGCAGGGCTTCCTCACCCCTCCACTTT.

The chain uses TRBV4-1 and TRBJ2-5; 10 nucleotides align to TRBD2. This CDR3 has 14 amino acids. V lost 2 bases to trimming and J lost 5 bases; unmatched junction nucleotides: 2. CDR1 and CDR2 from the germline V gene are MGHRA and YSYEKL. The CDR3 nucleotides are TGCGCCAGCAGCCAACCGGGACTAGCGGAGACCCAGTACTTC. This encodes CASSQPGLAETQYF.

The rearrangement links TRBV19 to TRBJ2-7; D is perhaps TRBD1 (5 bases). V was clipped by 1 base and J by 1 base, with 11 bases between them. The CDR3 contains 15 residues. Germline loops: CDR1 LNHDA, CDR2 SQIVND (reference sequence). Written as DNA, the CDR3 is TGTGCCAGTAGTATAGGGGCAGGGCCTTCCTACGAGCAGTACTTC. Protein product: CASSIGAGPSYEQYF.

The gene calls are TRBV6-5 and TRBJ2-7; 9 bases agree with TRBD1. CDR3 length: 14 residues. The germline V gene has CDR1 MNHEY and CDR2 SVGAGI. V dropped 6 bases and J dropped 6; count of bases not matched to a gene: 9. The CDR3 loop reads CASRPPGQGGEQYF. CDR3 DNA sequence: TGTGCCAGCAGGCCACCGGGACAGGGCGGCGAGCAGTACTTC.

The genes are TRBV19 and TRBJ2-5; 15 positions match TRBD2. The CDR3 is 19 amino acids. J was trimmed by 2 bases and V by 4 bases; bases with no gene match: 11. The germline V gene has CDR1 LNHDA and CDR2 SQIVND (reference sequence). The CDR3, as DNA: TGTGCCAGTAGTAGCTCCCCGGGACTAGCGGGGGGCCCACAAGAGACCCAGTACTTC. Translating it yields CASSSSPGLAGGPQETQYF. The full variable domain, completed using reference TRBV19 and TRBJ2-5, is DGGITQSPKYLFRKEGQNVTLSCEQNLNHDAMYWYRQDPGQGLRLIYYSQIVNDFQKGDIAEGYSVSREKKESFPLTVTSAQKNPTAFYLCASSSSPGLAGGPQETQYFGPGTRLLVL.

The rearrangement joins TRBV7-6 to TRBJ1-1; D unresolved. Trimming stripped 1 base from V and 1 base from J, with 4 bases between. The CDR3 extends over 13 amino acids. Germline V gene sequence: CDR1 SGHVS, CDR2 FNYEAQ. CDR3: CASSLGRNTEAFF. CDR3 DNA sequence: TGTGCCAGCAGCTTAGGTCGGAACACTGAAGCTTTCTTT.

The chain links TRBV7-9 to TRBJ1-2, with TRBD1 matching 8 bases. The V gene end was trimmed by 1 base and the J gene end by 6 bases; junction bases not matched to a gene: 7. The CDR3 covers 15 residues. Germline CDR1 reads SEHNR; CDR2 reads FQNEAQ (reference sequence). For the CDR3, the DNA is TGTGCCAGCAGCTTAGATCCCAGGGGGCAAAATGGCTACACCTTC. Amino acid sequence: CASSLDPRGQNGYTF.

The J gene is TRBJ2-5, the V gene TRBV11-3; TRBD2 matches at 11 bases. The CDR3 contains 16 residues. V lost 5 bases and J lost 2; bases outside the gene matches: 7. Germline-derived CDR1 and CDR2 are SGHNT and YENEEA. CDR3 residues: CASSPGGLAAQETQYF. The DNA for the CDR3 is TGTGCCAGCAGCCCGGGGGGACTAGCGGCACAAGAGACCCAGTACTTC.

The CDR3 nucleotides read TGTGCCAGCAGCGTGGGACAAGCGAACACTGAAGCTTTCTTT. This gives the protein CASSVGQANTEAFF. The J gene is TRBJ1-1, the V gene TRBV9; tentatively, D is TRBD1 (6 bases). Deletions cut 2 bases from V and 1 base from J, with 9 bases between. In germline, CDR1 is SGDLS, CDR2 YYNGEE. The CDR3 runs to 14 residues.

The gene calls are TRBV13 and TRBJ1-2, with TRBD1 as a possible D gene (6 bases). CDR1 is PRHDT and CDR2 is FYEKMQ in the germline V gene (reference sequence). The germline V and J ends were trimmed by 5 bases and 8 bases, with 15 bases remaining between them. The CDR3 is 13 amino acids. The DNA of the CDR3 is TGTGCCAGCAGCACCACAGGGAAAGGAGGCTACACCTTC. This gives the protein CASSTTGKGGYTF.

This clone has just a few counts. The chain employs TRBV29-1 and TRBJ1-1; the match to TRBD1 covers 7 bases. The CDR3 extends over 12 amino acids. Germline V gives CDR1 SQVTM, CDR2 ANQGSEA. After removal of 4 bases from V and 4 bases from J, the junction contained 3 bases not matched to a gene. CDR3 bases: TGCAGCGTTGGAGACAGGGTCACTGAAGCTTTCTTT. Encoded protein: CSVGDRVTEAFF.

This chain links TRBV14 with TRBJ2-5, with a tentative D call TRBD2 (5 bases). Per the germline V gene, CDR1 is SGHDN and CDR2 is FVKESK. The CDR3 length is 15 residues. Trimming stripped 0 bases from V and 5 bases from J, with 13 bases between. CDR3 DNA: TGTGCCAGCAGCCAAGATCGGGGTTGGCATGAGACCCAGTACTTC. Translating gives CASSQDRGWHETQYF.

The chain links TRBV11-2 to TRBJ1-1; tentatively, D is TRBD1 (5 bases). The CDR3 spans 15 residues. The V end was cut by 5 bases, the J end by 7 bases, with 20 bases between. Germline assignment: CDR1 SGHAT and CDR2 FQNNGV. The chain's CDR3 is CASSPTGGRISEAFF. Written as DNA, the CDR3 is TGTGCCAGCAGCCCCACGGGGGGTCGAATTAGTGAAGCTTTCTTT.